This T cell receptor beta chain was captured by sequencing in a study of early T cells in non-severe SARS-CoV-2 infection listed by TCRdb under 2021. Study-level background: Because TCR sequencing relied on bulk RNA taken from unsorted whole blood, pairing of alpha and beta chains was not possible.

Ten or more counts support this clonotype. The specificity of this receptor is unknown. No base qualities exist here, and no much larger clone lies one base off it. Sequences MNHNS (CDR1) and SASEGT (CDR2) are obtained from the germline V gene. Trimming costs V 5 bases and J 1 base, and their ends lie 12 bases apart. The CDR3 goes from the cysteine to the phenylalanine over 15 residues. CDR3 DNA only is kept here, 45 bases in frame from base 1. Libraries were made using 5' RACE. These reads were obtained on a NextSeq 500. Unique molecular identifiers were attached to individual cDNA molecules in the TCR library protocol so that sequencing error and PCR bias could be corrected. Sequencing covered both TCR alpha and beta chains, and within each sample the abundances of alpha and beta sequences were tightly co-correlated. Concerning the study's data processing: Decombinator V4 was used to annotate the V gene, J gene and CDR3 of the TCR sequences. Expanded TCRs were defined as changing significantly between any two time points under a Poisson model with p below 0.0001. TCR abundances were normalised to the total number of TCRs sequenced per sample and expressed as counts per million. MAIT TCRs were defined by TRAV1-2 paired with TRAJ12, TRAJ20 or TRAJ33, and iNKT TCRs by TRAV10 paired with TRAJ18. A search of VDJdb, accessed on 1 November 2021, was run for TCRs annotated to CMV, EBV and SARS-CoV-2, with TCRs annotated for multiple antigens excluded. The public reads were run again by TCRdb, first through fastp at Q25 and then through MiXCR, and only productive beta chains were kept. Entries that share a CDR3 protein sequence are merged under the most common genes and DNA. It is TCRdb's table, rather than the study itself, that gives the V and J calls and clone size. The table for this sample lists 50,000 to 55,000 distinct CDR3 sequences; around 10% of them were counted only once. Jointly, the top ten make up approximately 4% of the sample.

The research as a whole found: VDJdb matching was skewed toward anti-spike CD8 responses and likely underestimated virus-specific expansions, missing private and CD4 specificities.

This was a case-control study nested in a cohort of healthcare workers in London, UK, who had nasopharyngeal swab PCR tests and blood samples taken every week. Healthcare workers were recruited during the week of the UK lockdown, between 23 and 31 March 2020, and followed weekly for up to about 15 weeks. This chain is built from TRBV6-1 and TRBJ2-1; too little of a D gene remains to name it. The sample comprised whole blood. This TCR was sampled from an adult who was a healthcare worker with PCR-confirmed SARS-CoV-2 infection or an uninfected control (not recorded which). The bases are TGTGCCAGCAGTCACATAGGTATATCCTACAATGAGCAGTTCTTC. This is translated as CASSHIGISYNEQFF.